This is a list of T cell receptor beta chains from one sample in a study of OX40 agonist ivuxolimab in advanced cancers. The assay was immunoSEQ multiplex PCR, and TCRdb's table has in-frame clones only and misses some. The sample shows about 91,000 clones, under 90% of them seen only once. Here the sequenced sample was CD4+ or CD8+ T cells sorted from blood, taken in a trial of the OX40 agonist ivuxolimab. These receptors were taken from an adult with an advanced solid tumor such as melanoma, head and neck, liver or kidney cancer. CDR3s include the opening cysteine and the closing phenylalanine or tryptophan. Each record gives: J gene, V gene, D gene, clone size, CDR3 DNA, CDR3 protein. A D gene is named only where the DNA matches it firmly. Not all rows give a size; the values are once, few, many and, for expanded clones, a class.

>TRBJ1-3|TRBV11-3|.|.
TGTGCCAGCAGCTTAGCTGGGACATCGTCGAGCTCTGGAAACACCATATATTTT
CASSLAGTSSSSGNTIYF
>TRBJ2-2|TRBV10-2|.|.
TGCGCCAGCAGTGAGCGGACTACCGGGGAGCTGTTTTTT
CASSERTTGELFF
>TRBJ1-2|TRBV2|.|.
TGTGCCAGCAGTGAGGTAACAGATACTTATGGCTACACCTTC
CASSEVTDTYGYTF
>TRBJ2-7|TRBV9|.|.
TGTGCCAGCAGCCCCCTTAGCTCCGAACAGGGAAGCGAGCAGTACTTC
CASSPLSSEQGSEQYF
>TRBJ1-1|TRBV7-2|.|.
TGTGCCAGCAGCACTAGCGCAGGGTCAAAAATGAACACTGAAGCTTTCTTT
CASSTSAGSKMNTEAFF
>TRBJ1-2|TRBV5-4|.|few
TGTGCCAGCAGCCGGGGAGGGGGGAACTATGGCTACACCTTC
CASSRGGGNYGYTF
>TRBJ1-4|TRBV7-8|.|.
TGTGCCAGCAGCTTAAGGGGTAGGGAAAAACTGTTTTTT
CASSLRGREKLFF
>TRBJ1-1|TRBV6-4|.|few
TGTGCCAGCAGCCCGGGGGGGGGCACTGAAGCTTTCTTT
CASSPGGGTEAFF
>TRBJ2-2|TRBV6-4|TRBD1|.
TGTGCCAGCATAGTCTCCGAGGGGGCTGGGGGCGGGGAGCTGTTTTTT
CASIVSEGAGGGELFF
>TRBJ2-6|TRBV28|.|.
TGTGCCAGCAGTCACCAACAGGGACGTGGGGCCAACGTCCTGACTTTC
CASSHQQGRGANVLTF
>TRBJ2-5|TRBV5-1|.|.
TGCGCCAGCTTTTCGGAGGGGGCTGTGGAGACCCAGTACTTC
CASFSEGAVETQYF
>TRBJ2-5|TRBV11-3|.|many
TGTGCCAGCAGCTTACAGTACCAAGAGACCCAGTACTTC
CASSLQYQETQYF
>TRBJ2-1|TRBV5-8|.|once
TGTGCCAGCAGCATACCCCCGGTGGGGACAAGACTTTACAATGAGCAGTTCTTC
CASSIPPVGTRLYNEQFF
>TRBJ1-5|TRBV19|TRBD1|few
TGTGCCTCGAGTCTCAGGGGGCAACAGCCCCAGCATTTT
CASSLRGQQPQHF
>TRBJ1-2|TRBV6-5|.|.
TGTGCCAGCAAAACAAGGACACGACGGAACTATGGCTACACCTTC
CASKTRTRRNYGYTF
>TRBJ1-1|TRBV2|TRBD1|.
TGTGCCAGCAGCGACGCTGGGACAGGGCCCAACACTGAAGCTTTCTTT
CASSDAGTGPNTEAFF
>TRBJ2-1|TRBV7-8|.|.
TGTGCCAGCAGCTTAAAGGAGAAATACAATGAGCAGTTCTTC
CASSLKEKYNEQFF